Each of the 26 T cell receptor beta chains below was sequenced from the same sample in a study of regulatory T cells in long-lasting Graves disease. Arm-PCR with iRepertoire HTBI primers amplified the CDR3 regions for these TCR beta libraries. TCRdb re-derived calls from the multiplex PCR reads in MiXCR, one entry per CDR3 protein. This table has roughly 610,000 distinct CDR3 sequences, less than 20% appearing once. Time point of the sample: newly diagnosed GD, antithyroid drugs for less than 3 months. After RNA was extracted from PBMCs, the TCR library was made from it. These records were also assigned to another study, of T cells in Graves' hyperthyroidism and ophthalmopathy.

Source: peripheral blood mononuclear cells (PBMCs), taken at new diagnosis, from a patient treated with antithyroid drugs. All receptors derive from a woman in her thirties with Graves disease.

CDR3 residues: CASSLEGTGLNEQFF. For the CDR3, the DNA is TGTGCCAGCAGCTTAGAAGGGACAGGGCTGAATGAGCAGTTCTTC. The chain couples TRBV7-6 to TRBJ2-1; 9 bases agree with TRBD1. Trimming at V came to 1 base and at J to 7 bases, leaving 5 bases not matched to a gene. Germline assignment: CDR1 SGHVS and CDR2 FNYEAQ. The CDR3 is 15 amino acids.

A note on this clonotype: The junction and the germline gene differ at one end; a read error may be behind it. The CDR3 region has the DNA TGTGCTAGCAGCTTAGTCGGCGGGAGCGACGAGCAGTACTTC. Amino acid sequence: CASSLVGGSDEQYF. This chain links TRBV7-7 with TRBJ2-7; 7 bases are a match to TRBD2. From germline, CDR1 is SSHAT and CDR2 FNYEAQ (reference sequence). The length of the CDR3 is 14 residues.

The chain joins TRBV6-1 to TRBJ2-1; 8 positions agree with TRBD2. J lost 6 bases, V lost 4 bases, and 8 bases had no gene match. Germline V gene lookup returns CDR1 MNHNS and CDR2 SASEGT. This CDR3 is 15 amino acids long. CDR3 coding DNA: TGTGCCAGCAGTGCCCTATTCGGGAGGGGCAATGAGCAGTTCTTC. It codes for CASSALFGRGNEQFF.

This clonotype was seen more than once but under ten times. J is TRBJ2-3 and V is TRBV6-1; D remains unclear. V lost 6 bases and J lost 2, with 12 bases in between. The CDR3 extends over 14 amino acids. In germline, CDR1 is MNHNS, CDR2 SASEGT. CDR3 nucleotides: TGTGCCAGCAGGAGATGGATTTACACAGATACGCAGTATTTT. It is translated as CASRRWIYTDTQYF.

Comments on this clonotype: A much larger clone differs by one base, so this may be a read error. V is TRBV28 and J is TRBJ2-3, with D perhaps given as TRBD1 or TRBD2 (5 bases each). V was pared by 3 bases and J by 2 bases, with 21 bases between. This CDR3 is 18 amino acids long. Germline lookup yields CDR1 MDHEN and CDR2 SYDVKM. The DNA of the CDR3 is TGTGCCAGCAGTTTTAGAGGGACCTCAGTCCCTACCACAGATACGCAGTATTTT. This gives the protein CASSFRGTSVPTTDTQYF.

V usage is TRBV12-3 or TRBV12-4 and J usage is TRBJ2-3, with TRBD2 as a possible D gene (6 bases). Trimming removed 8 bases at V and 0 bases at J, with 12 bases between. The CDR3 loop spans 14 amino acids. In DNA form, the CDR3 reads TGTGCCAGCCGGGAGATTTCTAGCACAGATACGCAGTATTTT. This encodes CASREISSTDTQYF.

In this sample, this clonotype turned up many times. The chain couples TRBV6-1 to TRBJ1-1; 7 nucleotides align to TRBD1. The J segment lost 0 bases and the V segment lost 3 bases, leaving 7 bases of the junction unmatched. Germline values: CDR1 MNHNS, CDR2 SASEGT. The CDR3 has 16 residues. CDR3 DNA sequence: TGTGCCAGCAGTGAGTACAGGGGTTCCATGAACACTGAAGCTTTCTTT. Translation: CASSEYRGSMNTEAFF.

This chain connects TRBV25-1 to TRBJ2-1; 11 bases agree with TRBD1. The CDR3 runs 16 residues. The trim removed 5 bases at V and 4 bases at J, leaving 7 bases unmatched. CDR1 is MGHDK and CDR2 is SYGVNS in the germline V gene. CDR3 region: CASSPTRDRGYNEQFF. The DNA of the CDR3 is TGTGCCAGCAGTCCAACCCGGGACAGGGGGTACAATGAGCAGTTCTTC. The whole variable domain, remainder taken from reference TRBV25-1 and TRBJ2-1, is EADIYQTPRYLVIGTGKKITLECSQTMGHDKMYWYQQDPGMELHLIHYSYGVNSTEKGDLSSESTVSRIRTEHFPLTLESARPSHTSQYLCASSPTRDRGYNEQFFGPGTRLTVL.

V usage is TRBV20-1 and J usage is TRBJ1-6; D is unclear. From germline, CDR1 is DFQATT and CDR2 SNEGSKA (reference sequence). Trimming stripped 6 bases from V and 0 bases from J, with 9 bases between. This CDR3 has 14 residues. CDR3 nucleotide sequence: TGCAGTGCAAGGGAGAGCTCCTATAATTCACCCCTCCACTTT. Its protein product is CSARESSYNSPLHF.

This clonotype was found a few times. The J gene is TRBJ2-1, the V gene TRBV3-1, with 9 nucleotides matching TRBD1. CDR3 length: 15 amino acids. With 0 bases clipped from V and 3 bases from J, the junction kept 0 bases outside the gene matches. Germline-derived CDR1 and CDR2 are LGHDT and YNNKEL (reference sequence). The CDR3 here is CASSQEGQGYNEQFF. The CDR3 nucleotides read TGTGCCAGCAGCCAAGAGGGACAGGGCTACAATGAGCAGTTCTTC.

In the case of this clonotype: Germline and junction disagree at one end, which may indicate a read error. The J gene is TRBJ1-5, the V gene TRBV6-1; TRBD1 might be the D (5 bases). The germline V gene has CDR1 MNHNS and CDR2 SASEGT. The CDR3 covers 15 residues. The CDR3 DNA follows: TGTGCCAGCAGTGGGATTTTCGGGGTTAGGGACCTTACTCTTTTT. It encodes CASSGIFGVRDLTLF.

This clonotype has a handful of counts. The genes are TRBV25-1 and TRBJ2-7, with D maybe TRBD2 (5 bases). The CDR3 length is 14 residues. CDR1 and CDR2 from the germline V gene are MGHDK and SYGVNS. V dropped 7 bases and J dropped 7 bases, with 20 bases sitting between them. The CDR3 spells CASKRAEGTVEQYF. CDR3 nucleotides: TGTGCCAGCAAACGGGCCGAGGGAACGGTTGAGCAGTACTTC.

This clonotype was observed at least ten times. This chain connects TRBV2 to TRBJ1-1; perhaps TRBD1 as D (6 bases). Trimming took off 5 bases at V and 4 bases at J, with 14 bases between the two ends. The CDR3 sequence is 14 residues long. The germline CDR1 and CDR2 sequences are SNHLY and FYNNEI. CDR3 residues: CASSLTGSSTEAFF. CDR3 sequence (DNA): TGTGCCAGCAGTTTAACAGGGTCGAGCACTGAAGCTTTCTTT.

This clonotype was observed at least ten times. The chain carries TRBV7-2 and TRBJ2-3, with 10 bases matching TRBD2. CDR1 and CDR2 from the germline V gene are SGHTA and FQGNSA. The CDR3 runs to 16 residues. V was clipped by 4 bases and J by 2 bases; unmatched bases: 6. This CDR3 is CASSSGLAGVTDTQYF. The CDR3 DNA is TGTGCCAGCAGCTCCGGCCTAGCGGGAGTCACAGATACGCAGTATTTT.

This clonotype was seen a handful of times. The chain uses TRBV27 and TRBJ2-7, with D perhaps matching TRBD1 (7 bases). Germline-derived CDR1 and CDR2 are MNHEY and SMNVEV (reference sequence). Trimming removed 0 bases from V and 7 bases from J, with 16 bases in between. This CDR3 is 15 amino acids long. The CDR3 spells CASSLSAGTVIEQYF. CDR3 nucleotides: TGTGCCAGCAGTTTATCGGCGGGGACAGTAATAGAGCAGTACTTC.

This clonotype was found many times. This CDR3 is CASSEQGPQDTQYF. In DNA, the CDR3 is TGTGCCAGCAGTGAACAGGGGCCCCAAGATACGCAGTATTTT. V is TRBV28 and J is TRBJ2-3; 7 nucleotides line up with TRBD1. V shed 5 bases, J shed 5 bases, and the junction held 7 bases outside the gene matches. There are 14 residues in the CDR3. Germline V gives CDR1 MDHEN, CDR2 SYDVKM. The complete variable domain, with remaining parts taken from reference TRBV28 and TRBJ2-3, reads DVKVTQSSRYLVKRTGEKVFLECVQDMDHENMFWYRQDPGLGLRLIYFSYDVKMKEKGDIPEGYSVSREKKERFSLILESASTNQTSMYLCASSEQGPQDTQYFGPGTRLTVL.

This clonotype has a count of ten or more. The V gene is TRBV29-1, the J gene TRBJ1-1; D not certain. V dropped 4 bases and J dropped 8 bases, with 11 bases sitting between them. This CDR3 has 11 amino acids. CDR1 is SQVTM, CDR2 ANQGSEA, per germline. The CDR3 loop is CSVAISREAFF. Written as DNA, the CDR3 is TGCAGCGTTGCGATTTCCCGGGAAGCTTTCTTT.

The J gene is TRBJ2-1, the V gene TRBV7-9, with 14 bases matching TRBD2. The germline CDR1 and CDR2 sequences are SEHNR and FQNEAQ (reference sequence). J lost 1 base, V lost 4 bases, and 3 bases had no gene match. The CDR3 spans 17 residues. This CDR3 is CASSSGLAGVSYNEQFF. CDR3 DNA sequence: TGTGCCAGCAGCTCGGGACTAGCGGGAGTTTCCTACAATGAGCAGTTCTTC.

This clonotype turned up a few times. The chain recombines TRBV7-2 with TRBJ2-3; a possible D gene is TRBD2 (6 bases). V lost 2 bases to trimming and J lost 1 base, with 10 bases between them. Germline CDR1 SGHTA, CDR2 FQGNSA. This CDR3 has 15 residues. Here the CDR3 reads CASSLQWGGTDTQYF. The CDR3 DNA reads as TGTGCCAGCAGCTTACAATGGGGGGGCACAGATACGCAGTATTTT.

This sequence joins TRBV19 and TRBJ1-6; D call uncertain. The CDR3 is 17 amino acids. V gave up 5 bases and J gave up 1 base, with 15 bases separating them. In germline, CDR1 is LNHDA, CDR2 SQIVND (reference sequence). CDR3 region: CASSARAGGSYNSPLHF. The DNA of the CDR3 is TGTGCCAGTAGTGCGCGGGCAGGCGGGTCCTATAATTCACCCCTCCACTTT.

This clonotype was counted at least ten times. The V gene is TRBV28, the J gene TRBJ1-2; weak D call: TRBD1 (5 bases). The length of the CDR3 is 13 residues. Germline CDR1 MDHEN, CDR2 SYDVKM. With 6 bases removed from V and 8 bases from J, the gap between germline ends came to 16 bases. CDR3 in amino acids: CASSGASWKGYTF. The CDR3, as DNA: TGTGCCAGCAGCGGGGCCTCCTGGAAGGGCTACACCTTC.

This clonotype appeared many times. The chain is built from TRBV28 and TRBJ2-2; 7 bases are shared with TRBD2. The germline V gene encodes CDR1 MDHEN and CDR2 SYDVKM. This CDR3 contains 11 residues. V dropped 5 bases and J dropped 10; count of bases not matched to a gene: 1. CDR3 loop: CASSGRVELFF. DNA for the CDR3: TGTGCCAGCAGTGGGAGGGTGGAGCTGTTTTTT.

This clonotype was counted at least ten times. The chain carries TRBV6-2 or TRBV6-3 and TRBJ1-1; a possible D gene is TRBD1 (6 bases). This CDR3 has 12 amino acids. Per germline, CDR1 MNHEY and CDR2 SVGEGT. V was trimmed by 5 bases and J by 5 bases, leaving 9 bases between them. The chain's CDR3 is CASSQQGTEAFF. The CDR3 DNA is TGTGCCAGCAGTCAACAGGGTACTGAAGCTTTCTTT.

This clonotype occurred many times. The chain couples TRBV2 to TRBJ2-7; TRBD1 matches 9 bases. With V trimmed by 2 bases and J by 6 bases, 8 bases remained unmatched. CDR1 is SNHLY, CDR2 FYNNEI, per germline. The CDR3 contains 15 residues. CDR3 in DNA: TGTGCCAGCAGTGAAAGAGGACAGGGGTTCAGCGAGCAGTACTTC. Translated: CASSERGQGFSEQYF.

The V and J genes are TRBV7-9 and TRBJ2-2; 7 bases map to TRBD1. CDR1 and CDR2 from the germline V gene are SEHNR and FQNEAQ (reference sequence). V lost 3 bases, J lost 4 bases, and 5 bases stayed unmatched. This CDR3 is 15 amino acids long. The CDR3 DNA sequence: TGTGCCAGCAGCTTCGACAGGGTCGGCACCGGGGAGCTGTTTTTT. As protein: CASSFDRVGTGELFF.

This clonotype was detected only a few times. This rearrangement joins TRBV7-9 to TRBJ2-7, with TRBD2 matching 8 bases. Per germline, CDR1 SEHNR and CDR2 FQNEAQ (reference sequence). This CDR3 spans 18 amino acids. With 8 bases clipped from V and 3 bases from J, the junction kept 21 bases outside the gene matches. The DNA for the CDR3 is TGTGCCAGCGAACCATCCGGGACTAGAGCCACAGAGAGCTACGAGCAGTACTTC. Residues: CASEPSGTRATESYEQYF. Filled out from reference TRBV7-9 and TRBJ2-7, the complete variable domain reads DTGVSQNPRHKITKRGQNVTFRCDPISEHNRLYWYRQTLGQGPEFLTYFQNEAQLEKSRLLSDRFSAERPKGSFSTLEIQRTEQGDSAMYLCASEPSGTRATESYEQYFGPGTRLTVT.